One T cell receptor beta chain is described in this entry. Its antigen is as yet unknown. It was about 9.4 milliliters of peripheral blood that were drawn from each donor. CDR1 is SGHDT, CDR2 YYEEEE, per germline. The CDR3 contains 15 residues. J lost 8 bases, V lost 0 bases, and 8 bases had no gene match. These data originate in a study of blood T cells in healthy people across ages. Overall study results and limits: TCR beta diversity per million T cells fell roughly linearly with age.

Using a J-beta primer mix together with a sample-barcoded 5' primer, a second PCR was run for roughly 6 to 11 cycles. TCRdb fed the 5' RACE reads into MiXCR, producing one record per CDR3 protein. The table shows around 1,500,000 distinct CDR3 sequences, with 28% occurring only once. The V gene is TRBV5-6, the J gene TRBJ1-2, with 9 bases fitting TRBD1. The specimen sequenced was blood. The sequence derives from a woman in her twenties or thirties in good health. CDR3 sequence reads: CASSLGAGTGYGYTF. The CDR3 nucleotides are TGTGCCAGCAGCTTGGGGGCCGGGACAGGGTACGGCTACACCTTC.